This T cell receptor beta chain was sequenced during a study of shared clonotypes between healthy human individuals. Study background: Serving as donors were two women and a few men, whose ages spanned 18 to 49.

Naive CD8 cells lacked CD45RO and underwent positive selection for CCR7, leaving out terminally differentiated effector memory CD45RA+ cells. Authors' processing steps: Junction-only sequences produced by ImmunoSEQ had no quality scores, so filtering differed. Profiling relied on immunoSEQ multiplex PCR, and the TCRdb table lists in-frame clones only, not all of them. The DNA was the basis for D and trimming; V, J and clone size are from that table. The table lists roughly 810,000 clones, approximately 96% of them singletons, with less than 0.3% in the top ten. On this clone itself: Its antigen is not identified.

Overall study results and limits: The study drew on few donors, limiting represented genetic and exposure-history diversity. Around 5% of naive CD4 clonotypes were shared across a handful of donors.

The CDR3 spans 14 residues. The germline V gene has CDR1 SGHKS and CDR2 YYEKEE (reference sequence). Trimming pared 1 base from V and 2 bases from J, leaving 10 bases between. The gene calls are TRBV5-5 and TRBJ2-7; D may be TRBD1 (5 bases). The material sequenced was naive CD8+ T cells sorted from blood. This TCR was recovered from a man aged 25 to 45 in good health. DNA for the CDR3: TGTGCCAGCAGCTTGTTCCAGGGTCCCTACGAGCAGTACTTC. This gives the protein CASSLFQGPYEQYF. The full variable domain, in which reference TRBV5-5 and TRBJ2-7 provide the parts outside the CDR3, is DAGVTQSPTHLIKTRGQQVTLRCSPISGHKSVSWYQQVLGQGPQFIFQYYEKEERGRGNFPDRFSARQFPNYSSELNVNALLLGDSALYLCASSLFQGPYEQYFGPGTRLTVT.